A single sample is the source of the 27 T cell receptor beta chains below, sequenced in a study of cytomegalovirus exposure and HLA in healthy donors. Use of 60 Vbeta and 13 Jbeta primers characterized the PCR. Produced via immunoSEQ multiplex PCR; TCRdb's table is partial and in-frame only. Here the sample spans 150,000 to 200,000 clones, roughly four fifths being singletons. The material sequenced was PBMCs. The receptor source for this set is a female donor in good health and CMV-seronegative.

The chain has TRBV11-2 and TRBJ1-5; D uncertain. The germline V gene has CDR1 SGHAT and CDR2 FQNNGV. Deletions cut 1 base from V and 2 bases from J, with 12 bases between. This CDR3 region has 16 residues. CDR3 nucleotides: TGTGCCAGCAGCTTAGGCTCAGCGAGGGGCAATCAGCCCCAGCATTTT. This gives the protein CASSLGSARGNQPQHF.

The chain has TRBV4-3 and TRBJ2-1, with 8 bases fitting TRBD2. The junction had 3 bases not matched to a gene; V was cut back by 5 bases and J by 0 bases. The CDR3 sequence is 15 residues long. Germline CDR1 reads LGHNA; CDR2 reads YSLEER. CDR3 nucleotide sequence: TGCGCCAGCAGCGTAGCGGGGACCTCCTACAATGAGCAGTTCTTC. The encoded protein is CASSVAGTSYNEQFF.

Worth noting for this clone: The same CDR3 is also encoded by other DNA sequences in this sample. V and J are TRBV6-5 and TRBJ2-2, with TRBD1 as a possible D gene (6 bases). CDR3 length: 14 residues. Germline-derived CDR1 and CDR2 are MNHEY and SVGAGI. V was cut by 5 bases and J by 1 base, with 8 bases left in between. CDR3 in amino acids: CASSPGVNTGELFF. In DNA, the CDR3 is TGTGCCAGCAGTCCAGGGGTGAACACCGGGGAGCTGTTTTTT.

The rearrangement joins TRBV11-2 to TRBJ2-7, with D possibly TRBD1 on 7 matching bases. This CDR3 has 15 amino acids. Germline lookup yields CDR1 SGHAT and CDR2 FQNNGV. V lost 0 bases to trimming and J lost 2 bases, with 11 bases between them. CDR3 residues: CASSLEAGGPYEQYF. The CDR3 DNA sequence: TGTGCCAGCAGCTTAGAGGCAGGGGGGCCCTACGAGCAGTACTTC. Supplemented by reference TRBV11-2 and TRBJ2-7, the full variable domain reads EAGVAQSPRYKIIEKRQSVAFWCNPISGHATLYWYQQILGQGPKLLIQFQNNGVVDDSQLPKDRFSAERLKGVDSTLKIQPAKLEDSAVYLCASSLEAGGPYEQYFGPGTRLTVT.

This clone came up once. The chain couples TRBV6-6 to TRBJ2-1; 10 bases align to TRBD2. CDR1 and CDR2 (germline): MNHNY, SVGAGI (reference sequence). There are 14 residues in the CDR3. The V gene end was trimmed by 9 bases and the J gene end by 7 bases; junction bases not matched to a gene: 9. The CDR3 loop is CASKLAGGNNEQFF. The CDR3 bases are TGTGCCAGTAAATTAGCGGGAGGAAATAATGAGCAGTTCTTC.

The genes are TRBV7-9 and TRBJ2-1, with 8 nucleotides matching TRBD2. Per germline, CDR1 SEHNR and CDR2 FQNEAQ (reference sequence). J was trimmed by 7 bases and V by 3 bases; bases with no gene match: 5. CDR3 length: 14 residues. This CDR3 is CASSLSGGLNEQFF. For the CDR3, the DNA is TGTGCCAGCAGCTTGAGCGGGGGACTTAATGAGCAGTTCTTC.

Remarks on this clone: One end of the junction fails to match germline, which may point to a read error. The chain uses TRBV7-9 and TRBJ2-1; D may match TRBD1 or TRBD2 (5 bases each). Germline CDR1 reads SEHNR; CDR2 reads FQNEAQ (reference sequence). The CDR3 totals 15 residues. The CDR3 nucleotides read TGTTCCAGCAGCAGGGTTTCTACTAGTCTCAATGAGCAGTTCTTC. It specifies CSSSRVSTSLNEQFF.

The table lists this clone with a count of one. The J gene is TRBJ1-5, the V gene TRBV21-1. The J call is uncertain, as TRBJ2-3 better fits the DNA end. TRBV21-1 is tagged as a pseudogene. The CDR3 is 15 amino acids. CDR3 DNA sequence: TGTGCCAGCAGCAAAGATGGATATAGCAATCAGCCCCAGTATTTT. Encoded protein: CASSKDGYSNQPQYF.

This chain connects TRBV28 to TRBJ1-2, with 8 bases lining up with TRBD1. Losses at the gene ends were 3 bases for V and 8 bases for J; bases not matched to a gene: 8. In germline, CDR1 is MDHEN, CDR2 SYDVKM. The CDR3 contains 14 residues. The DNA for the CDR3 is TGTGCCAGCAGTTTGGCGGGGGACAGGAACGGCTACACCTTC. Encoded protein: CASSLAGDRNGYTF.

The chain links TRBV10-2 to TRBJ2-5; TRBD2 matches 10 bases. The V segment lost 7 bases and the J segment 5 bases; nucleotides outside the gene matches: 16. CDR3 size: 17 residues. The germline V gene has CDR1 WSHSY and CDR2 SAAADI. CDR3 DNA: TGCGCCAGCAAACCTGGAACTAGCGGGGTATATGGGGAGACCCAGTACTTC. It encodes CASKPGTSGVYGETQYF.

The chain carries TRBV6-5 and TRBJ2-5, with TRBD2 matching 7 bases. Germline V lookup: CDR1 MNHEY, CDR2 SVGAGI. The CDR3 totals 16 residues. Losses at the gene ends were 1 base for V and 1 base for J; bases not matched to a gene: 6. CDR3 coding DNA: TGTGCCAGCAGTTACTTTCAGGGAGGGGCCCAAGAGACCCAGTACTTC. It translates to CASSYFQGGAQETQYF.

V gene TRBV7-2 combines with J gene TRBJ1-1; the D gene is possibly TRBD1 (6 bases). The germline gives CDR1 SGHTA, CDR2 FQGNSA. The CDR3 is made up of 16 amino acids. V dropped 3 bases and J dropped 6 bases, with 20 bases sitting between them. This chain's CDR3 is CASSFGGGSLGAEAFF. CDR3 nucleotides: TGTGCCAGCAGCTTCGGGGGCGGGAGCCTAGGGGCTGAAGCTTTCTTT.

This sequence joins TRBV30 and TRBJ2-7; 7 bases map to TRBD1. Per the germline V gene, CDR1 is GTSNPN and CDR2 is SVGIG (reference sequence). This CDR3 is built from 14 residues. Trimming removed 3 bases from V and 5 bases from J; junction bases left unmatched: 10. The CDR3 sequence is CAWSESDRSHEQYF. The CDR3 DNA is TGTGCCTGGAGCGAATCGGACAGGTCCCACGAGCAGTACTTC.

Here the CDR3 reads CASSYFGRGGQETQYF. The CDR3, as DNA: TGTGCCAGCAGTTACTTTGGGCGGGGGGGCCAAGAGACCCAGTACTTC. The chain has TRBV6-5 and TRBJ2-5, with 9 nucleotides matching TRBD2. J gave up 1 base and V 1 base, and 4 bases lay outside the gene matches. CDR1 is MNHEY and CDR2 is SVGAGI in the germline V gene. CDR3 length equals 16 residues.

The chain uses TRBV6-1 and TRBJ1-2; TRBD1 agrees at 8 bases. Germline values: CDR1 MNHNS, CDR2 SASEGT. This CDR3 spans 13 amino acids. The ends lost 8 bases at V and 2 bases at J; junction bases unmatched: 4. In DNA, the CDR3 is TGTGCCAGCGGCGGGACAGGAAACTATGGCTACACCTTC. It yields the protein CASGGTGNYGYTF.

Note on this clone: Within the sample, other DNA sequences also encode this same CDR3. V gene TRBV6-6 combines with J gene TRBJ2-7; D possibly corresponds to TRBD2 (5 bases). CDR1 and CDR2 from the germline V gene are MNHNY and SVGAGI (reference sequence). This CDR3 is built from 13 residues. V lost 2 bases and J 2 bases, leaving 7 bases between the germline ends. The CDR3 loop is CASSYGLAYEQYF. DNA of the CDR3: TGTGCCAGCAGTTACGGACTCGCCTACGAGCAGTACTTC.

The V and J genes are TRBV2 and TRBJ2-3; 11 nucleotides match TRBD1. The V gene's germline CDR1 is SNHLY and CDR2 FYNNEI. This CDR3 is built from 17 residues. V lost 4 bases and J lost 3; bases outside the gene matches: 9. CDR3 DNA sequence: TGTGCCAGCAGTGGTGCCCGGGACAGGGGGGGGACAGATACGCAGTATTTT. This gives the protein CASSGARDRGGTDTQYF.

The gene calls are TRBV7-9 and TRBJ2-1, with D unresolved. The CDR3 is 13 amino acids. Germline lookup yields CDR1 SEHNR and CDR2 FQNEAQ (reference sequence). Trimming cost V 1 base and J 7 bases, with 8 bases left between them. The chain's CDR3 is CASSLGVSNEQFF. The CDR3 DNA sequence: TGTGCCAGCAGCTTAGGAGTTTCGAATGAGCAGTTCTTC.

The chain links TRBV7-2 to TRBJ1-2; TRBD1 matches at 7 bases. Germline CDR1 SGHTA, CDR2 FQGNSA. Trimming cost V 3 bases and J 4 bases; bases outside gene matches: 2. The length of the CDR3 is 13 residues. The CDR3 protein is CASSFDRVYGYTF. The CDR3 bases are TGTGCCAGCAGCTTTGACAGGGTCTATGGCTACACCTTC.

The chain recombines TRBV7-8 with TRBJ2-2, with a possible D match to TRBD2 (6 bases). The CDR3 is 15 amino acids. Trimming cost V 0 bases and J 5 bases, with 10 bases left between them. CDR1 SGHVS and CDR2 FQNEAQ come from the germline V gene. CDR3 region: CASSLAGGATGELFF. The CDR3 DNA reads TGTGCCAGCAGCTTAGCGGGAGGAGCTACCGGGGAGCTGTTTTTT.

This clone was counted only a few times. The chain is built from TRBV30 and TRBJ1-5; no clear D gene. Germline V gene data show CDR1 as GTSNPN and CDR2 as SVGIG (reference sequence). The length of the CDR3 is 11 residues. V dropped 5 bases and J dropped 5 bases, with 7 bases sitting between them. CDR3 residues: CAWGLDQPQHF. The CDR3 bases are TGTGCCTGGGGACTAGATCAGCCCCAGCATTTT.

This clone was detected only a few times. The rearrangement links TRBV6-6 to TRBJ2-7, with D possibly TRBD2 on 7 matching bases. V was cut by 2 bases and J by 2 bases, with 10 bases left in between. Germline V gene data show CDR1 as MNHNY and CDR2 as SVGAGI (reference sequence). CDR3 length: 14 amino acids. The DNA of the CDR3 is TGTGCCAGCAGTTACGGGGGGGCCCCCTACGAGCAGTACTTC. This encodes CASSYGGAPYEQYF.

This clone was detected a few times. The chain combines TRBV19 with TRBJ2-7; D may be TRBD2 (5 bases). Germline V gene lookup returns CDR1 LNHDA and CDR2 SQIVND (reference sequence). The CDR3 has 15 residues. Trimming pared 3 bases from V and 2 bases from J, leaving 14 bases between. The CDR3 DNA reads TGTGCCAGTAGTATTGAGGGAGCCTTAACCTACGAGCAGTACTTC. It yields the protein CASSIEGALTYEQYF.

J is TRBJ1-1 and V is TRBV19, with D perhaps matching TRBD1 (5 bases). CDR3 size: 16 residues. Germline-derived CDR1 and CDR2 are LNHDA and SQIVND (reference sequence). V was cut by 6 bases and J by 2 bases, with 19 bases left in between. The CDR3 DNA reads as TGTGCCAGTAGACCCCAGGGTACCGATAGTAACACTGAAGCTTTCTTT. This sequence encodes CASRPQGTDSNTEAFF.

The genes are TRBV2 and TRBJ1-3, with 8 bases fitting TRBD1. V lost 9 bases, J lost 0 bases, and 7 bases stayed unmatched. The CDR3 runs 15 residues. CDR1 and CDR2 (germline): SNHLY, FYNNEI. The CDR3 coding sequence is TGTGCCAGTCGGGACAGGAGTTCCTCTGGAAACACCATATATTTT. It encodes CASRDRSSSGNTIYF.

This rearrangement joins TRBV10-1 to TRBJ1-3; D not resolved. With 9 bases removed from V and 0 bases from J, the gap between germline ends came to 6 bases. CDR1 and CDR2 from the germline V gene are WNHNN and SYGVQD (reference sequence). This CDR3 is 12 amino acids long. The CDR3 sequence: CASLCSGNTIYF. CDR3 in DNA: TGCGCCAGTCTATGCTCTGGAAACACCATATATTTT.

The V call is TRBV5-1, the J call TRBJ2-1; 9 bases map to TRBD1. The CDR3 consists of 17 residues. Trimming removed 6 bases from V and 4 bases from J; junction bases left unmatched: 14. CDR1 is SGHRS and CDR2 is YFSETQ in the germline V gene. The CDR3 protein is CASKLSSGTGMYNEQFF. CDR3 nucleotide sequence: TGCGCCAGCAAACTAAGTTCCGGGACAGGGATGTACAATGAGCAGTTCTTC.